What follows is one T cell receptor (beta chain) and its context. The antigen remains unidentified. Germline CDR1 reads MGHDK; CDR2 reads SYGVNS. V lost 6 bases and J lost 3, with 11 bases in between. CDR3 length equals 13 residues. The sample originates from a study of T cell responses to AZD1222 COVID-19 vaccine. General study results and limits: After the peak T cell response, and only then, were repertoires sampled. Most donors were white British and more were female, and clonal diversity was possibly underestimated. Two doses of AZD1222 preceded a rise in Spike-specific TCR breadth and depth.

The protocol was immunoSEQ multiplex PCR, while the TCRdb copy is restricted to in-frame clones and leaves out a portion. Seen here are more than 150,000 clones, 70% to 90% observed once, and the top ten hold roughly 26%. Pooled together were second doses at about 4 or about 12 weeks. The source was peripheral blood, collected 28 days after the second AZD1222 dose. This sequence joins TRBV25-1 and TRBJ1-2; no clear D gene. The TCR sequence derives from an adult who received the AZD1222 COVID-19 vaccine. CDR3 sequence (DNA): TGTGCCAGCAGGAATCCCGGAGACTATGGCTACACCTTC. As protein: CASRNPGDYGYTF.